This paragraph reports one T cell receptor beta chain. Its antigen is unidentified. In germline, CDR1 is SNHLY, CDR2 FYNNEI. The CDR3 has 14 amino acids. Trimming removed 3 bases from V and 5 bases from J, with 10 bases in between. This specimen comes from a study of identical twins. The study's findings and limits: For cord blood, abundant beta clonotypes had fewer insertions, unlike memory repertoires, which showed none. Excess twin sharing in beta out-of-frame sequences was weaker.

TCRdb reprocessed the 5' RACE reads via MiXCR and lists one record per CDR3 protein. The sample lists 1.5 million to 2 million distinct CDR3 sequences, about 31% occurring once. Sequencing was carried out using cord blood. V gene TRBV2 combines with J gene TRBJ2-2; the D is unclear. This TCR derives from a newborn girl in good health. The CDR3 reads CASSEQIPTGELFF. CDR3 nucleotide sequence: TGTGCCAGCAGTGAGCAGATACCTACCGGGGAGCTGTTTTTT.